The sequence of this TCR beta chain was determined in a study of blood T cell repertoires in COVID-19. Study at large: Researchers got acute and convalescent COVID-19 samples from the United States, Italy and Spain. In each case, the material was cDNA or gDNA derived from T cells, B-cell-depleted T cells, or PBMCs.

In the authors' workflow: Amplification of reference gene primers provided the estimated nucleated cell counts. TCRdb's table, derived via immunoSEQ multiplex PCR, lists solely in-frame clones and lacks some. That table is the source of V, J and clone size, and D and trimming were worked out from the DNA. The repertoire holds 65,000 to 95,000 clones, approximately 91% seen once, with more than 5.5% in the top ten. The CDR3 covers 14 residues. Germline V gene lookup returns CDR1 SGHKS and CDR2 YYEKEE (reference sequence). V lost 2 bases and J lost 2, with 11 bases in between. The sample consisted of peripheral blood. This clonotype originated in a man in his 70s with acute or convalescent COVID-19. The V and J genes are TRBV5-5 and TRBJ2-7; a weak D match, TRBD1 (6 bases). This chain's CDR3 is CASSFDRSTYEQYF. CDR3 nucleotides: TGTGCCAGCAGCTTTGACAGGAGTACCTACGAGCAGTACTTC.